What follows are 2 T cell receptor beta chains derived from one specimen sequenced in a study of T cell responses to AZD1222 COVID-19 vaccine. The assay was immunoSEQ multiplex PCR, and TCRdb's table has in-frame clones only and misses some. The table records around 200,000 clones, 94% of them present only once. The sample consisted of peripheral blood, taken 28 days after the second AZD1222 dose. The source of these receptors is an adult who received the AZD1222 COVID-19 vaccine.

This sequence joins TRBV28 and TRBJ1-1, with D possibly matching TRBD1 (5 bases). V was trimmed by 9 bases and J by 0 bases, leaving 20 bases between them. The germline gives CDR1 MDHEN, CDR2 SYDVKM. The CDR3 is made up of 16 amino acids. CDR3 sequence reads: CASRNFGGKMNTEAFF. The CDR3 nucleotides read TGTGCCAGTAGGAATTTCGGGGGGAAGATGAACACTGAAGCTTTCTTT.

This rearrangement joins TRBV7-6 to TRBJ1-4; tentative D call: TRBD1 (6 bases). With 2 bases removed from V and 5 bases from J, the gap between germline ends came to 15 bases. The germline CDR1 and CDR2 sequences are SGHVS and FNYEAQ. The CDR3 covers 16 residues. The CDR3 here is CASSLTYRALNEKLFF. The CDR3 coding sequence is TGTGCCAGCAGCTTAACGTACAGGGCATTAAATGAAAAACTGTTTTTT.